This entry concerns a single T cell receptor beta chain. The data are from a study of blood T cell repertoires in COVID-19. Method: immunoSEQ multiplex PCR; TCRdb's copy keeps in-frame clones and lacks some. The data hold roughly 62,000 clones, with 85% to 90% observed a single time. Trimming took 1 base from V and 5 from J; bases not matched to a gene: 3. This CDR3 is built from 15 residues. CDR1 is SGHTA, CDR2 FQGTGA, per germline. The chain couples TRBV7-3 to TRBJ1-1, with TRBD1 matching over 11 bases. The sequencing input was peripheral blood. The receptor's source is a man aged 65 to 79 with acute or convalescent COVID-19. CDR3 loop: CASSLNGDRGTEAFF. For the CDR3, the DNA is TGTGCCAGCAGCTTAAACGGGGACAGGGGGACTGAAGCTTTCTTT.